This TCR beta chain appears in the sequencing data of a study of blood T cell repertoires in COVID-19. Across the study: There were acute and convalescent COVID-19 samples, and they came from the United States, Italy and Spain. The cDNA or gDNA used as material had been derived from T cells, B-cell-depleted T cells, or PBMCs.

The table came from immunoSEQ multiplex PCR; TCRdb's copy has only in-frame clones and leaves some out. The repertoire has a few hundred thousand clones, 65% to 90% of them found once; the top ten carry 2% to 2.5%. Source material: peripheral blood. This TCR was recovered from a man in his forties who had recovered from COVID-19.

The CDR3 DNA reads as TGCAGCGTTGCGGGACAGGGGAACACTGAAGCTTTCTTT. Translating gives CSVAGQGNTEAFF. The V and J genes are TRBV29-1 and TRBJ1-1, with 9 nucleotides matching TRBD1. The CDR3 runs 13 residues. The V gene end was trimmed by 4 bases and the J gene end by 1 base; junction bases not matched to a gene: 1. Germline V gives CDR1 SQVTM, CDR2 ANQGSEA.